The clone carrying this TCR beta chain was detected many times. This entry belongs to a study of early T cells in non-severe SARS-CoV-2 infection. In the study overall: Sequencing of unsorted whole blood was done on bulk RNA, leaving chains unpaired.

Individual cDNA molecules were tagged with unique molecular identifiers, the study reported. One entry per CDR3 protein, called by TCRdb with MiXCR from the 5' RACE reads. Among some 57,000 distinct CDR3 sequences listed, 10% to 15% were seen once. The junction had 3 bases not matched to a gene; V was cut back by 5 bases and J by 5 bases. There are 14 residues in the CDR3. Germline lookup yields CDR1 MDHEN and CDR2 SYDVKM. This chain connects TRBV28 to TRBJ1-6, with 7 bases lining up with TRBD1. The specimen was whole blood. The TCR comes from an adult who was a healthcare worker with PCR-confirmed SARS-CoV-2 infection or an uninfected control (not recorded which). The CDR3 sequence is CASSPTGDNSPLHF. CDR3 DNA: TGTGCCAGCAGTCCTACAGGGGATAATTCACCCCTCCACTTT.